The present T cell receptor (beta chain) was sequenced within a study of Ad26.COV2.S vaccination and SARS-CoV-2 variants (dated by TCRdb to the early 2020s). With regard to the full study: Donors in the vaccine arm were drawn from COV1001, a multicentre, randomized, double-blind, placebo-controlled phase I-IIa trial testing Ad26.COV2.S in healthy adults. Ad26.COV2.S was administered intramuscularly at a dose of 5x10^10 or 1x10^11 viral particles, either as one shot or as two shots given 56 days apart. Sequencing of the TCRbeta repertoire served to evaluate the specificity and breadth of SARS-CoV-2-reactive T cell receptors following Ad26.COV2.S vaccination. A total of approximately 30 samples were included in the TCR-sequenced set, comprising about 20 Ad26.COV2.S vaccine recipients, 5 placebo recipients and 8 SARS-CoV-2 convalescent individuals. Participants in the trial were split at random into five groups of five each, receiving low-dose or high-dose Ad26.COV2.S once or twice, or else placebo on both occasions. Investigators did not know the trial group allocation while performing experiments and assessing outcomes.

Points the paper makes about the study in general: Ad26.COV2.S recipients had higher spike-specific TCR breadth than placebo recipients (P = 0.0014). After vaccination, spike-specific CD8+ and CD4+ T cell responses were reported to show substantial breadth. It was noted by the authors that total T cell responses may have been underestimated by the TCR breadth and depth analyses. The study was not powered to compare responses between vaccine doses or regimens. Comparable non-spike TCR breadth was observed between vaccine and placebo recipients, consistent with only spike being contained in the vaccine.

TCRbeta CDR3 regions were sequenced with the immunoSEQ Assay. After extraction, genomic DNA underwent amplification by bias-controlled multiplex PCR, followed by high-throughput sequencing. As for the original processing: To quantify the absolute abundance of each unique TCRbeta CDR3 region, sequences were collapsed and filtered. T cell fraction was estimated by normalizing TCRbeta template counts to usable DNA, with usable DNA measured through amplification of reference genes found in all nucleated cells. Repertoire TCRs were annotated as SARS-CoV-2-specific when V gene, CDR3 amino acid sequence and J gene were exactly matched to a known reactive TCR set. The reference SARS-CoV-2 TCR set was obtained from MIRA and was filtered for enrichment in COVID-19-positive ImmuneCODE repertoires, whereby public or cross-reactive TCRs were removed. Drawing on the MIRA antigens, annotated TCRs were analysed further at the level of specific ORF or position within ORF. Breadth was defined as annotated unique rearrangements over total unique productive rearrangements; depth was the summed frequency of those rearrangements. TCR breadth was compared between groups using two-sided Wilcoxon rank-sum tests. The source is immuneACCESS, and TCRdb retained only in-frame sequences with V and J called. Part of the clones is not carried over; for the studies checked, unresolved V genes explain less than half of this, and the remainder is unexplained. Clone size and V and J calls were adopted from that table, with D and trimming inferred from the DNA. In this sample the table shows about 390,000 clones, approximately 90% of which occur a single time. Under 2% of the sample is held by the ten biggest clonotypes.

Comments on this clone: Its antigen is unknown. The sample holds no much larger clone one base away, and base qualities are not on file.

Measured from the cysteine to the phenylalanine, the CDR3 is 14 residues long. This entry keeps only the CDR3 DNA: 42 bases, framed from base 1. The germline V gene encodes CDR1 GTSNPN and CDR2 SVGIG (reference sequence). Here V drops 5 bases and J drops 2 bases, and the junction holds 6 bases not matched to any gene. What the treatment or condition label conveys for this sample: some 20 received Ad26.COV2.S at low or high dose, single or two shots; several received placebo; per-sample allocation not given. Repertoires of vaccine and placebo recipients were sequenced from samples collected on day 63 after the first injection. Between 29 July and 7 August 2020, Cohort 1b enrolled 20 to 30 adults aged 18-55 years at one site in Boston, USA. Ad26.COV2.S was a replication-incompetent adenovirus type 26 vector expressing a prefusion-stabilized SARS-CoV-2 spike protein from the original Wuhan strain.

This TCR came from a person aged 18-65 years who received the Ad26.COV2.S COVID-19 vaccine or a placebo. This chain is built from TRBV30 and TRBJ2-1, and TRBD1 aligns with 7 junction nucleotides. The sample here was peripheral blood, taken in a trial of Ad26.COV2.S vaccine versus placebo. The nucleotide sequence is TGTGCCTGGGACGATCAGGGGGCCTACAATGAGCAGTTCTTC. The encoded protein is CAWDDQGAYNEQFF.